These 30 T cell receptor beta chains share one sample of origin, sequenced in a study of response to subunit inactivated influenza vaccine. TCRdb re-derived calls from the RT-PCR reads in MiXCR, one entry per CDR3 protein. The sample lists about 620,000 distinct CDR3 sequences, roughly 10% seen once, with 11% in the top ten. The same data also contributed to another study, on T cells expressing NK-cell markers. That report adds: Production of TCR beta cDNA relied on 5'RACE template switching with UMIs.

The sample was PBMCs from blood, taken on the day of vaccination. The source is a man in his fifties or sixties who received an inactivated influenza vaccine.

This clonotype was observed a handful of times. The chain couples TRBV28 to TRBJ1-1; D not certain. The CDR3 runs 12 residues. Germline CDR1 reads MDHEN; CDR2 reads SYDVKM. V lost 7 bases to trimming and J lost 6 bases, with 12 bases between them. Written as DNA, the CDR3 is TGTGCCAGCACCCAATGGGGAGCTGAAGCTTTCTTT. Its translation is CASTQWGAEAFF.

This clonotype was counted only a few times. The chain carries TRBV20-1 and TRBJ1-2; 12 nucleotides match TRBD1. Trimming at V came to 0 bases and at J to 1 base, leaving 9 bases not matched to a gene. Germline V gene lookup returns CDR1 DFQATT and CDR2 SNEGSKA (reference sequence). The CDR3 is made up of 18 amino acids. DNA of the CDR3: TGCAGTGCTAGAGATAGACAGGGACAGGGGGCACTTAACTATGGCTACACCTTC. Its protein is CSARDRQGQGALNYGYTF.

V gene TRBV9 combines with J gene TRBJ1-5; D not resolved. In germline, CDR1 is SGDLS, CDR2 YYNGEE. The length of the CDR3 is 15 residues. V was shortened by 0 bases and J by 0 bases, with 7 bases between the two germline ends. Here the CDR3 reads CASSVGPSSNQPQHF. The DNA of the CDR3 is TGTGCCAGCAGCGTAGGCCCCTCTAGCAATCAGCCCCAGCATTTT.

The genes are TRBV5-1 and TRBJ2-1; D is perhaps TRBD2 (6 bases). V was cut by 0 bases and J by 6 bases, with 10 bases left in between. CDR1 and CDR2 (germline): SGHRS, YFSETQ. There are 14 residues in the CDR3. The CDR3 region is CASSLARGGNEQFF. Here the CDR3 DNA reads TGCGCCAGCAGCTTGGCGCGGGGCGGCAATGAGCAGTTCTTC.

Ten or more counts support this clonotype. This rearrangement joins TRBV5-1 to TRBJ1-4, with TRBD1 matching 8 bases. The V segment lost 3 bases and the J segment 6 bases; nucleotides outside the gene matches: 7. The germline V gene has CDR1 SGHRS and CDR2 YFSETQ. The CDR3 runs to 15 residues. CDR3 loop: CASSSPGTGDEKLFF. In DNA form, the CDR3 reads TGCGCCAGCAGCTCCCCCGGGACAGGCGATGAAAAACTGTTTTTT.

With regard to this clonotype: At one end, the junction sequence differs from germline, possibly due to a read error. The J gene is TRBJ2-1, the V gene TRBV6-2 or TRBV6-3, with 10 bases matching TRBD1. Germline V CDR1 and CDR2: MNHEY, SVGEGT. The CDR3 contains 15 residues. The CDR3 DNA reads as TGTGCCATCAGTGCGGGACAGGGGCCCTGGAATGAGCAGTTCTTC. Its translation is CAISAGQGPWNEQFF.

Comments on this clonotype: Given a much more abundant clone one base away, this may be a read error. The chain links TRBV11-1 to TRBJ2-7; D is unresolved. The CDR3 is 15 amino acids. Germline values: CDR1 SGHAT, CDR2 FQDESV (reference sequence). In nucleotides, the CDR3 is TGTGCCAGCAGCTTAGCATCCGGTAGCTCCTACGAGCGGTACTTC. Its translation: CASSLASGSSYERYF.

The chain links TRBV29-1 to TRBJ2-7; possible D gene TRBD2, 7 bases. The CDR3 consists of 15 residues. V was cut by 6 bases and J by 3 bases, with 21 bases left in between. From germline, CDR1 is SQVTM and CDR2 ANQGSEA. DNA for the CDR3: TGCAGCGTCGCTACTCTAGGGGGGGGATACTACGAGCAGTACTTC. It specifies CSVATLGGGYYEQYF.

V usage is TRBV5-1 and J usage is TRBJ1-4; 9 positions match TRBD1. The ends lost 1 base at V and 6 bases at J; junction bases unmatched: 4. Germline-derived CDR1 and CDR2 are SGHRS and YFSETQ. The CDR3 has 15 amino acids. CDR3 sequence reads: CASSLRDRVDEKLFF. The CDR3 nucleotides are TGCGCCAGCAGCTTGCGGGACAGGGTGGATGAAAAACTGTTTTTT.

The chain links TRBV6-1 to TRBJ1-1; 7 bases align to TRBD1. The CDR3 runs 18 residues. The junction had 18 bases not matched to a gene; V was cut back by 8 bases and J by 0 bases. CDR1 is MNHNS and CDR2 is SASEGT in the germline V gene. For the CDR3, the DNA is TGTGCCAGCCGCGAGAGGTCCAGGGGGACACTTTTGAACACTGAAGCTTTCTTT. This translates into CASRERSRGTLLNTEAFF.

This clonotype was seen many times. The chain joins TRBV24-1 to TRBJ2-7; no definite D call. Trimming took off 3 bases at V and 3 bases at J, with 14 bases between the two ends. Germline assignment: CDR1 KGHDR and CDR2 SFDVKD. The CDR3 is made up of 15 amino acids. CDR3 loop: CATSDAREVGYEQYF. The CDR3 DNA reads TGTGCCACCAGTGATGCCCGTGAGGTCGGCTACGAGCAGTACTTC.

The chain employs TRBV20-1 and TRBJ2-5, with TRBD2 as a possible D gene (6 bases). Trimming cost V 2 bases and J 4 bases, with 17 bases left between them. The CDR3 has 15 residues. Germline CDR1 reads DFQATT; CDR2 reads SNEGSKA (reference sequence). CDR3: CSARTVGRTGETQYF. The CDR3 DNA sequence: TGCAGTGCTAGAACGGTCGGGAGAACGGGAGAGACCCAGTACTTC.

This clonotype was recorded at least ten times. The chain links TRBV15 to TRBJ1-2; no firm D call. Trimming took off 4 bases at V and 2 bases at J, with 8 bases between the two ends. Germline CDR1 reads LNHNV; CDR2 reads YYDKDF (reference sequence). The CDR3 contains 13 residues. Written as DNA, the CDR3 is TGTGCCACCAGCACCGGTCTGAACTATGGCTACACCTTC. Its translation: CATSTGLNYGYTF.

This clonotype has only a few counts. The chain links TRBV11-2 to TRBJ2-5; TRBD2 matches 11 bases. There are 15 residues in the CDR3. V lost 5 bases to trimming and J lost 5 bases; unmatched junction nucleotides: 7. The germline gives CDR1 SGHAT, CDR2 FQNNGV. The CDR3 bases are TGTGCCAGCAGCATGTCTAGCGGGGGGTCCGAGACCCAGTACTTC. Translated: CASSMSSGGSETQYF.

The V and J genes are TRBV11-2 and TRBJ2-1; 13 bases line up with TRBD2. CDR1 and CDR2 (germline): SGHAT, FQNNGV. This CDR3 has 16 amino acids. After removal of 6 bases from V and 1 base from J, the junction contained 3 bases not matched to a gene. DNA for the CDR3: TGTGCCAGCAGGGGACTAGCGGGACCATCCTACAATGAGCAGTTCTTC. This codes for CASRGLAGPSYNEQFF.

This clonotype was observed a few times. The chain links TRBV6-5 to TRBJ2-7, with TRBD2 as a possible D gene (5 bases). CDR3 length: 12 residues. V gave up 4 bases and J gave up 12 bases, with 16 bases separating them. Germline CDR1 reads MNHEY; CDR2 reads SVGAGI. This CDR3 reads CASSSPGSMWYF. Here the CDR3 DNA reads TGTGCCAGCAGTTCCCCTGGGAGTATGTGGTACTTC.

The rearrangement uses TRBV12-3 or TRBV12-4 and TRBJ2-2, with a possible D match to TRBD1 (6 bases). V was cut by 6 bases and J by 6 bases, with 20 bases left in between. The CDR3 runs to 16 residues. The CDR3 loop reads CASSNGARGTPGELFF. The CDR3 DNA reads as TGTGCCAGCAGCAACGGGGCTAGGGGGACCCCCGGGGAGCTGTTTTTT.

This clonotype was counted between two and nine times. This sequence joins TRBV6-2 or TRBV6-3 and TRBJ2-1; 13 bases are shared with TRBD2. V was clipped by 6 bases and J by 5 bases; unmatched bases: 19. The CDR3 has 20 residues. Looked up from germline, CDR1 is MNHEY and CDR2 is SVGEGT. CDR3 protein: CASSYPPGLAGPRTHNEQFF. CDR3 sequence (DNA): TGTGCCAGCAGCTATCCCCCGGGACTAGCGGGGCCCCGAACCCACAATGAGCAGTTCTTC.

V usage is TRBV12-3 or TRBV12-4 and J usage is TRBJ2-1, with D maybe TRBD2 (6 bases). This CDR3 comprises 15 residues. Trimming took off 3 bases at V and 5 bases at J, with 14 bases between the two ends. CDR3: CASSFAGPRNNEQFF. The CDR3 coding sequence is TGTGCCAGCAGTTTTGCGGGACCGCGGAACAATGAGCAGTTCTTC.

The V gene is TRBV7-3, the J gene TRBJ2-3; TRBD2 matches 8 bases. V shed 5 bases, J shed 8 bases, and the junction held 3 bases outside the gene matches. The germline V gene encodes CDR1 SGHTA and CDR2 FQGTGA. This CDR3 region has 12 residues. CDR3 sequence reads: CASSRAGGTQYF. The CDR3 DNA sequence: TGTGCCAGCAGCCGGGCGGGGGGTACGCAGTATTTT.

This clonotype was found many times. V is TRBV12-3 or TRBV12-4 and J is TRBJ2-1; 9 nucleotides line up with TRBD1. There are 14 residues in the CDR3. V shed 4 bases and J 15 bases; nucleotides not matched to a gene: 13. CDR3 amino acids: CASSSGQGTSSMFF. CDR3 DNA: TGTGCCAGCAGTTCGGGACAGGGAACGTCATCAATGTTCTTC.

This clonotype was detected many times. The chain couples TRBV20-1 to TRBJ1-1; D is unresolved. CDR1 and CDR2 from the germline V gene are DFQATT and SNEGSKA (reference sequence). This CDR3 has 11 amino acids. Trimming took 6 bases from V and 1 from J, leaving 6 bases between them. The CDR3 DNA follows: TGCAGTGCCCCTAGGAACACTGAAGCTTTCTTT. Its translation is CSAPRNTEAFF.

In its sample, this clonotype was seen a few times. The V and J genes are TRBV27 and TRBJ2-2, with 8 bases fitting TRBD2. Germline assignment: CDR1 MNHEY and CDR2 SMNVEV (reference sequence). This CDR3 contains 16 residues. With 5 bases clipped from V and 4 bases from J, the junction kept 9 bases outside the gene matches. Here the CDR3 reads CASSPIAGRGTGELFF. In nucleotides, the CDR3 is TGTGCCAGCAGTCCCATAGCGGGACGGGGCACCGGGGAGCTGTTTTTT.

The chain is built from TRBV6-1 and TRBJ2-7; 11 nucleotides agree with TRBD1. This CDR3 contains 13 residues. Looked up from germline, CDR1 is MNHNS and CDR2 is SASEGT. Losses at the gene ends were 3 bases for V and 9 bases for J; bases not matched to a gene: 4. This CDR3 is CASSDTGTGGQYF. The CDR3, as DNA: TGTGCCAGCAGTGATACCGGGACAGGGGGGCAGTACTTC.

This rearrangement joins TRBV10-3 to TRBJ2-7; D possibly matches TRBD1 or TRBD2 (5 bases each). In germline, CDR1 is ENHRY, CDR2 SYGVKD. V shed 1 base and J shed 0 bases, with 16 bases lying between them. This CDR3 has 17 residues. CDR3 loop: CAISELSGTHSSYEQYF. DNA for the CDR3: TGTGCCATCAGTGAGTTGTCCGGGACGCATTCCTCCTACGAGCAGTACTTC.

In DNA, the CDR3 is TGCAGCGCTGGTGGAGGGGCAGATACGCAGTATTTT. Its translation: CSAGGGADTQYF. This chain connects TRBV29-1 to TRBJ2-3; tentative D call: TRBD2 (6 bases). This CDR3 is 12 amino acids long. Trimming left V 7 bases short and J 4 bases short, with 12 bases between. CDR1 and CDR2 (germline): SQVTM, ANQGSEA.

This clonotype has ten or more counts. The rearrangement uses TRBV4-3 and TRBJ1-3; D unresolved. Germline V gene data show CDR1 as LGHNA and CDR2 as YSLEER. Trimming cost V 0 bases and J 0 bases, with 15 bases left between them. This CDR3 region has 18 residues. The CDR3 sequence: CASSQDAVRLNSGNTIYF. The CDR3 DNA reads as TGCGCCAGCAGCCAAGACGCCGTCAGGCTCAACTCTGGAAACACCATATATTTT.

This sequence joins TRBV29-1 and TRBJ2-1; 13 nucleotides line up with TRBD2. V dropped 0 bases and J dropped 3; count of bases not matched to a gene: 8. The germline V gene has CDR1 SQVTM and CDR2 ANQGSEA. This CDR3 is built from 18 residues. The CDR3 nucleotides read TGCAGCGTTGAAGATTTGGGGACTAGCGGGACCTACTACAATGAGCAGTTCTTC. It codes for CSVEDLGTSGTYYNEQFF.

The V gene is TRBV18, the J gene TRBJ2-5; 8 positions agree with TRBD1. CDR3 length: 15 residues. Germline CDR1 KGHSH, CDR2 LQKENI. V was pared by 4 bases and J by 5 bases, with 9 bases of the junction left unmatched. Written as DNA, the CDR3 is TGTGCCAGCTCACTCGGACAGGGCGGAACGGAGACCCAGTACTTC. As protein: CASSLGQGGTETQYF.

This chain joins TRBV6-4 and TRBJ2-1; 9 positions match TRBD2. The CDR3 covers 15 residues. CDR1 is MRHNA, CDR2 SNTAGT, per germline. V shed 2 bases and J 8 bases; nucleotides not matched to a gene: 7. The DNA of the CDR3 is TGTGCCAGCAGTGACGTGGCGGGAGGGCCCTATGAGCAGTTCTTC. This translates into CASSDVAGGPYEQFF.